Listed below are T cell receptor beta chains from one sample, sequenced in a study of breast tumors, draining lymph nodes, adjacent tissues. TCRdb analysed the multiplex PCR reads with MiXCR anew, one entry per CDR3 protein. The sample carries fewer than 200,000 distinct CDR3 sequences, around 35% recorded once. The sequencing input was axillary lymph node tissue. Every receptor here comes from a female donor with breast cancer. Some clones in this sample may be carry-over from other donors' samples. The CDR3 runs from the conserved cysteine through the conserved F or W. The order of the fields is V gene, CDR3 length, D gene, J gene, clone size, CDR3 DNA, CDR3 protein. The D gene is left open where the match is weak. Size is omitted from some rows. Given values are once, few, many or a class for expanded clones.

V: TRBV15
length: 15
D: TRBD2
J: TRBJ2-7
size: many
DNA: TGTGCCACCAGCCGTCTTGGGGGGGACGCCTACGAGCAGTACTTC
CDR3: CATSRLGGDAYEQYF

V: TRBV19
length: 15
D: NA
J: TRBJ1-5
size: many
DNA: TGTGCCAGTAGTATCCAACGCCTTAGCAATCAGCCCCAGCATTTT
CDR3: CASSIQRLSNQPQHF

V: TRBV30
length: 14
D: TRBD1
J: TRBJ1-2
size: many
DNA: TGTGCCTGGAGCTCGACAGGGGCACGCTATGGCTACACCTTC
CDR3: CAWSSTGARYGYTF

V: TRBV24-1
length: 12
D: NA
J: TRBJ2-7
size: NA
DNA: TGTGCCACCAGTGCTTCAGACGGGGAGCAGTACTTC
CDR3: CATSASDGEQYF

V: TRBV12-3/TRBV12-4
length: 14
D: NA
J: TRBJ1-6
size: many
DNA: TGTGCCAGCAGTTTAATCGGTGGCGATTCACCCCTCCACTTT
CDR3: CASSLIGGDSPLHF

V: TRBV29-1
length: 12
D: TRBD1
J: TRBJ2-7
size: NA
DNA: TGCAACGTGGGGACAGGGGGCTACGAGCAGTACTTC
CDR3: CNVGTGGYEQYF

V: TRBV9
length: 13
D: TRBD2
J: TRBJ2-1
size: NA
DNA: TGTGCCAGCAGTAGCGGGGGGTCTGGTGAGCAGTTCTTC
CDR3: CASSSGGSGEQFF

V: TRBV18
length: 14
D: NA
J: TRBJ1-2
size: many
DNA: TGTGCCAGCTCACTAGGGCGGGGTCTCTATGGCTACACCTTC
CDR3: CASSLGRGLYGYTF

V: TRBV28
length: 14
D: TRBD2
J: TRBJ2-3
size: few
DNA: TGTGCCAGCATCGATGGGGGGGACACAGATACGCAGTATTTT
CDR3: CASIDGGDTDTQYF

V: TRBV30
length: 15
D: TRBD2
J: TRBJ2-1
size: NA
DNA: TGTGCCTGCAGCGGGGGGACTAGCGGCCACAATGAGCAGTTCTTC
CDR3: CACSGGTSGHNEQFF

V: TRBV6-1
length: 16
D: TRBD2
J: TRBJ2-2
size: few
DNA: TGTGCCAGCAGGGCCGGGACTAGCGGGGGGGTCGGGGAGCTGTTTTTT
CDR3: CASRAGTSGGVGELFF

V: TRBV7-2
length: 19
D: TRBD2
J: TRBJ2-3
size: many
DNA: TGTGCCAGCAGCTTAACAAGACTGGCGGGAGGCAGATACACAGATACGCAGTATTTT
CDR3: CASSLTRLAGGRYTDTQYF

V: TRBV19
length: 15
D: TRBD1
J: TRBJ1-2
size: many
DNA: TGTGCCAGTAGTCCTCTTTGGGACAGCCCAGACGGCTACACCTTC
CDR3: CASSPLWDSPDGYTF

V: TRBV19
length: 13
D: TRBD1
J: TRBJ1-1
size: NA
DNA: TGTGCCAGTAGTTCCAGGGGGCCTGGTGAAGCTTTCTTT
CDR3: CASSSRGPGEAFF

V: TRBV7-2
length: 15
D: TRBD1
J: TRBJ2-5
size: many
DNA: TGTGCCAGCAGCCCGGGACAGGGGATACGAGAGACCCAGTACTTC
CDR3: CASSPGQGIRETQYF

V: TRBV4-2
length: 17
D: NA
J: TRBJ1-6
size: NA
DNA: TGTGCCAGCAGCCCCCCTGGCCCCGGGACTGGCAATTCACCCCTCCACTTT
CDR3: CASSPPGPGTGNSPLHF

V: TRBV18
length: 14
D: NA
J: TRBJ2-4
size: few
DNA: TGTGCCAGCTCACCGAAGCTAGCCAAAAACATTCAGTACTTC
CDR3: CASSPKLAKNIQYF

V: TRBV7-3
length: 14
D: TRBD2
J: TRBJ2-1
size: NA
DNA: TGTGCCAGCAGCGTGACTAGCGGGGGGTATGAGCAGTTCTTC
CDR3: CASSVTSGGYEQFF

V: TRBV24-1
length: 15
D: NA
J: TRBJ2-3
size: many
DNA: TGTGCCACCAGTGACGTACAGGGCCTCACAGATACGCAGTATTTT
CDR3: CATSDVQGLTDTQYF

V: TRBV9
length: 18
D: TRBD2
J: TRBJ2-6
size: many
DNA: TGTGCCAGCAGCCCGGGGACTAGCGGCGCCTCTGGGGCCAACGTCCTGACTTTC
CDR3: CASSPGTSGASGANVLTF

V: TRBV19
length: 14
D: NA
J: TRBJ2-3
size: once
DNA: TGTGCCAGTCGACAGGCCCCTAGCACAGATACGCAGTATTTT
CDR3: CASRQAPSTDTQYF

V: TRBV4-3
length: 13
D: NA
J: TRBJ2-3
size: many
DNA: TGCGCCAGCAGCCAAGGAGGCCTCGATACGCAGTATTTT
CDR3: CASSQGGLDTQYF

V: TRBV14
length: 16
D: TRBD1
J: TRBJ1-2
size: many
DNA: TGTGCCAGCAGCCCTTGGACAGGGGGCGCAATGAATGGCTACACCTTC
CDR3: CASSPWTGGAMNGYTF

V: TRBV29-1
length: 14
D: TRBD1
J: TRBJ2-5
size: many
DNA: TGCAGCGTTCTCGGGACAGGGGGCCCAGAGACCCAGTACTTC
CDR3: CSVLGTGGPETQYF

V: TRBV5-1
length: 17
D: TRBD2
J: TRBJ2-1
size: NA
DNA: TGCGTCCCGGTGGGGACTAGCGGGAGGTTCTCCTACAATGGGCAGTTCTTC
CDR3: CVPVGTSGRFSYNGQFF

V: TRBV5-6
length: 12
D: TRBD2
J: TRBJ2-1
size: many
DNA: TGTGCCAGCAGCTACACTAGCGGTGAGCAGTTCTTC
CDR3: CASSYTSGEQFF

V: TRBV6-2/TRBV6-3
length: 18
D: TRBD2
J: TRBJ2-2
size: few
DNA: TGTGCCAGCAGACCCAGGACTAGCGGGAGGGCCAGTACCGGGGAGCTGTTTTTT
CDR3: CASRPRTSGRASTGELFF

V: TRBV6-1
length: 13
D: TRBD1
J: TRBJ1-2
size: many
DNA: TGTGCCAGCAGTGATACAGGGGGGCCTGGCTACACCTTC
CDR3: CASSDTGGPGYTF

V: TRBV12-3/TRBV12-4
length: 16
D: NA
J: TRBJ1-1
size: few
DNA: TGTGCCAGCAGTTCTCCATCGGACAGTAGAAACACTGAAGCTTTCTTT
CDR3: CASSSPSDSRNTEAFF

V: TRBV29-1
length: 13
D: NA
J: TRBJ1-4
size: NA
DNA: TGCAGCATCCGACCTGGGCTCGGTGAAAAGCTGTTTTTT
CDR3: CSIRPGLGEKLFF

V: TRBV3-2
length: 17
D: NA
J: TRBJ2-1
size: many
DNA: TGTGCCAGCAGCCAAGAAAGTAGGCTGCTCTCCTACAATGAGCAGTTCTTC
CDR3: CASSQESRLLSYNEQFF

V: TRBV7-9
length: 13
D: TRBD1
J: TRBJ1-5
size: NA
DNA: TGTGCCAGCAGCCAACAGGGGTTGGAGACCCAGCATTTT
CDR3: CASSQQGLETQHF

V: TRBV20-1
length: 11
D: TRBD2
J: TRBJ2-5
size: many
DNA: TGCAGTGCTAGTTTGGGAGGGACCCAGTCCTTC
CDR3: CSASLGGTQSF

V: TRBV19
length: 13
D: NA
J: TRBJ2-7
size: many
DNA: TGTGCCAGTAGTCCCAGGACAGATTACGAGCAGTACTTC
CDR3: CASSPRTDYEQYF

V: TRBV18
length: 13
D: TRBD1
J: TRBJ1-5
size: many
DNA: TGTGCCAGCTCACCCACAGGGGGAGAGCCCCAGCATTTT
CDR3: CASSPTGGEPQHF

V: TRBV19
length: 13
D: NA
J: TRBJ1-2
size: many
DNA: TGTGCCAGTAGTATAGAAACAGGCTATGGCTACACCTTC
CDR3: CASSIETGYGYTF

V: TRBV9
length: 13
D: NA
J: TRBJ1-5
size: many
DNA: TGTGCCAGCAGCGGCTCCGTTAATCAGCCCCAGCATTTT
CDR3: CASSGSVNQPQHF

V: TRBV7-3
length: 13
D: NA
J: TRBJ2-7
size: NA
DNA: TGTGCCAGCAGCTTAAATCTTGGGTTCGAGCAGTACTTC
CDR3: CASSLNLGFEQYF

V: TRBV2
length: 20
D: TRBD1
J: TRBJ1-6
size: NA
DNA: TGTGCCAGCAGTGATCTTTGGCCGGGACAGGGAAGCTCCTATAATTCACTCCTCCACTTT
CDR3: CASSDLWPGQGSSYNSLLHF

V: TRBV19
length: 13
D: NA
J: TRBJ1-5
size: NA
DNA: TGTGCCAGTAGTAACCGTTACCAAGAGACCCAGCATTTT
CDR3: CASSNRYQETQHF

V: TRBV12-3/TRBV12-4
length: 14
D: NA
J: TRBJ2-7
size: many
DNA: TGTGCCAGCAGGGTTCTAGCTGGCGCCTACGAGCAGTACTTC
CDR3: CASRVLAGAYEQYF

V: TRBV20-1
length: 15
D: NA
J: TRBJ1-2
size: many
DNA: TGCAGTGCTAGTCCCTCGTTCGACAGTAACTATGGCTACACCTTC
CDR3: CSASPSFDSNYGYTF

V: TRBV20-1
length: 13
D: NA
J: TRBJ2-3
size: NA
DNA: NA
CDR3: CSARDGYSCEQYF

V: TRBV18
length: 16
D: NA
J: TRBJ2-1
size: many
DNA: TGTGCCAGCTCACCACCGGCGAGGAGGGCCAACAATGAGCAGTTCTTC
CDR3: CASSPPARRANNEQFF

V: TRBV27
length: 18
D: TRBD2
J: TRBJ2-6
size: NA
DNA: TGTGCCAGCAGTTTATCTCCTAGCGGAGTATCTGGGGCCAACGTCCTGACTTTC
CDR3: CASSLSPSGVSGANVLTF

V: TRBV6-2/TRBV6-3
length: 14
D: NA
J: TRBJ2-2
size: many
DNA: TGTGCCAGCACCCCCCTGTGGAACACCGGGGAGCTGTTTTTT
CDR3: CASTPLWNTGELFF

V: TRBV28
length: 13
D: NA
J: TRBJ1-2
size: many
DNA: TGTGCCAGCAGTTTTCGGGGGGACTATGGCTACACCTTC
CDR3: CASSFRGDYGYTF

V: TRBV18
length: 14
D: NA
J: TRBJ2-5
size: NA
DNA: TGTGCCATCTCCCCAAGGGGGGACGGAAAGACCCAGTACTTC
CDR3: CAISPRGDGKTQYF

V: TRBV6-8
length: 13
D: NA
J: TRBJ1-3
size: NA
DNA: TGTGCCAGCATCCACGGGGAGGTAAACACCATATATTTT
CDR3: CASIHGEVNTIYF

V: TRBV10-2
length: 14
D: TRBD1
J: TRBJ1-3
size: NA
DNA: TGCGCCAGCAGTGAGACAGGGGCTGGAAACACCATATATTTT
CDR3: CASSETGAGNTIYF

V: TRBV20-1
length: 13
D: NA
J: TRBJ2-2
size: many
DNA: TGCAGTGTTAGAGGGGACCGAGCCGGGGAGCTGTTTTTT
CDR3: CSVRGDRAGELFF

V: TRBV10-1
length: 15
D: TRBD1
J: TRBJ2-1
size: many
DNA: TGCGCCAGCAGCCCCGGGACAGGGGGGACGAATGAGCAGTTCTTC
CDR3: CASSPGTGGTNEQFF

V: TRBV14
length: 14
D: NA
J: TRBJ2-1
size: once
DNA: TGTGCCAGCAGTTACCCAGGTTTTCACAATGAGCAGTTCTTC
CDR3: CASSYPGFHNEQFF

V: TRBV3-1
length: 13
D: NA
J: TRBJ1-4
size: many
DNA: TGTGCCAGCAGCCAAGTCCTAAATGAAAAACTGTTTTTT
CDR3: CASSQVLNEKLFF

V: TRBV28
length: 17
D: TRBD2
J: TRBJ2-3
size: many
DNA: TGTGCCAGCAGTTCCCCCCTGGGCAGCGGGGGGGCCAATACGCAGTATTTT
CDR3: CASSSPLGSGGANTQYF